Presented here are 32 T cell receptor beta chains from one specimen sequenced in a study of memory CD4+ T cells and cytomegalovirus serostatus. Clones were read by immunoSEQ multiplex PCR, and TCRdb kept only the in-frame ones, dropping some. The sample holds about 27,000 clones; approximately 80% are singletons and the top ten take roughly 1.1%. Single viable CD3+CD4+CD8-CD45RO+ cells were sorted as the memory CD4+ T cells. Sequenced input: memory CD4+ T cells from blood. The receptors shown here come from an adult in good health and CMV-seronegative.

The chain carries TRBV5-1 and TRBJ2-5, with D tentatively TRBD1 or TRBD2 (5 bases each). V dropped 1 base and J dropped 1 base, with 14 bases sitting between them. Germline assignment: CDR1 SGHRS and CDR2 YFSETQ. The CDR3 consists of 16 residues. In DNA form, the CDR3 reads TGCGCCAGCAGCTTGTCAGGGACGTATATCCAAGAGACCCAGTACTTC. This sequence encodes CASSLSGTYIQETQYF. Together with reference TRBV5-1 and TRBJ2-5, the CDR3 gives the full variable domain: KAGVTQTPRYLIKTRGQQVTLSCSPISGHRSVSWYQQTPGQGLQFLFEYFSETQRNKGNFPGRFSGRQFSNSRSEMNVSTLELGDSALYLCASSLSGTYIQETQYFGPGTRLLVL.

This clone was counted once. This chain joins TRBV6-5 and TRBJ1-5, with TRBD1 identical over 9 bases. The CDR3 spans 15 residues. CDR1 is MNHEY, CDR2 SVGAGI, per germline. V lost 6 bases and J lost 4; bases outside the gene matches: 7. CDR3 residues: CASRRTGVGNQPQHF. CDR3 sequence (DNA): TGTGCCAGCAGGCGGACAGGGGTTGGGAATCAGCCCCAGCATTTT.

The V gene is TRBV28, the J gene TRBJ2-7; D remains unclear. CDR1 is MDHEN, CDR2 SYDVKM, per germline. V gave up 6 bases and J gave up 2 bases, with 17 bases separating them. The CDR3 is 15 amino acids. Written as DNA, the CDR3 is TGTGCCAGCAGAAAAGAACCAACACTTACCTACGAGCAGTACTTC. It yields the protein CASRKEPTLTYEQYF.

In nucleotides, the CDR3 is TGTGCCAGCAGCATCGCGGGGGAGCAGTACTTC. It yields the protein CASSIAGEQYF. The V gene is TRBV6-1, the J gene TRBJ2-7; D may be TRBD2 (6 bases). V was trimmed by 6 bases and J by 7 bases, leaving 10 bases between them. The CDR3 contains 11 residues. The germline V gene has CDR1 MNHNS and CDR2 SASEGT.

The chain employs TRBV5-1 and TRBJ2-2; D call uncertain. Trimming removed 0 bases from V and 6 bases from J, with 6 bases in between. The CDR3 length is 13 residues. Germline values: CDR1 SGHRS, CDR2 YFSETQ. This chain's CDR3 is CASSLGTSGELFF. The CDR3 nucleotides are TGCGCCAGCAGCTTGGGAACATCCGGGGAGCTGTTTTTT.

The V call is TRBV27, the J call TRBJ2-7; tentatively, D is TRBD1 (5 bases). V was cut by 0 bases and J by 1 base, with 7 bases left in between. This CDR3 has 14 residues. The germline CDR1 and CDR2 sequences are MNHEY and SMNVEV (reference sequence). Here the CDR3 reads CASSLSRQSYEQYF. CDR3 coding DNA: TGTGCCAGCAGTTTATCCCGACAGTCCTACGAGCAGTACTTC.

This clone was seen just once. CDR3 sequence (DNA): TGTGCCAGCAGCTTAGACAGGACGTCGGTATACGAGCAGTACTTC. It encodes CASSLDRTSVYEQYF. V is TRBV7-2 and J is TRBJ2-7, with a weak D call TRBD1 (5 bases). This CDR3 is built from 15 residues. Germline V lookup: CDR1 SGHTA, CDR2 FQGNSA. With 1 base removed from V and 4 bases from J, the gap between germline ends came to 14 bases.

The CDR3 reads CASSYSDQGRGGEAFF. The CDR3 nucleotides are TGTGCCAGCAGTTACTCGGACCAGGGAAGAGGAGGTGAAGCTTTCTTT. The chain has TRBV6-6 and TRBJ1-1; maybe TRBD1 (5 bases). There are 16 residues in the CDR3. Trimming left V 0 bases short and J 7 bases short, with 18 bases between. The germline V gene has CDR1 MNHNY and CDR2 SVGAGI (reference sequence).

The chain links TRBV5-1 to TRBJ2-1; D is ambiguous. The CDR3 spans 12 residues. Germline-derived CDR1 and CDR2 are SGHRS and YFSETQ. Between the trimmed V and J ends, which lost 1 base and 9 bases, there was a span of 8 bases. This CDR3 reads CASSLFWSEQFF. The CDR3 DNA reads as TGCGCCAGCAGCTTGTTTTGGAGTGAGCAGTTCTTC. The full variable domain, in which reference TRBV5-1 and TRBJ2-1 provide the parts outside the CDR3, is KAGVTQTPRYLIKTRGQQVTLSCSPISGHRSVSWYQQTPGQGLQFLFEYFSETQRNKGNFPGRFSGRQFSNSRSEMNVSTLELGDSALYLCASSLFWSEQFFGPGTRLTVL.

This clone was counted only a few times. The J gene is TRBJ1-5, the V gene TRBV6-1; 7 positions agree with TRBD1. Germline assignment: CDR1 MNHNS and CDR2 SASEGT. Trimming cost V 6 bases and J 3 bases; bases outside gene matches: 8. CDR3 length: 15 amino acids. For the CDR3, the DNA is TGTGCCAGCAGCGAACAGACAGGGCTCAATCAGCCCCAGCATTTT. Its translation: CASSEQTGLNQPQHF.

This clone was counted between two and nine times. The rearrangement joins TRBV7-2 to TRBJ2-2; no reliable D call. V was shortened by 0 bases and J by 4 bases, with 12 bases between the two germline ends. This CDR3 has 16 amino acids. CDR1 and CDR2 from the germline V gene are SGHTA and FQGNSA. The CDR3 here is CASSLALGPSTGELFF. The CDR3 DNA reads as TGTGCCAGCAGCTTAGCGCTCGGGCCGTCCACCGGGGAGCTGTTTTTT.

The CDR3 protein is CASSLAQRDGQYF. CDR3 nucleotide sequence: TGTGCCAGCAGCTTAGCCCAGCGGGACGGGCAGTACTTC. The V gene is TRBV7-2, the J gene TRBJ2-7; TRBD2 matches 7 bases. Trimming cost V 0 bases and J 9 bases; bases outside gene matches: 5. The CDR3 length is 13 residues. Germline assignment: CDR1 SGHTA and CDR2 FQGNSA.

This chain connects TRBV6-1 to TRBJ2-7; no reliable D call. CDR1 is MNHNS, CDR2 SASEGT, per germline. This CDR3 has 12 residues. The ends were cut back, 2 bases at V and 6 bases at J, with 8 bases in the middle. The CDR3 nucleotides are TGTGCCAGCAGTGAATCTGGCAGCGAGCAGTACTTC. Residues: CASSESGSEQYF.

This chain links TRBV6-1 with TRBJ2-1, with D possibly matching TRBD2 (6 bases). CDR1 and CDR2 from the germline V gene are MNHNS and SASEGT. Trimming took off 3 bases at V and 4 bases at J, with 19 bases between the two ends. This CDR3 has 17 residues. The CDR3 nucleotides read TGTGCCAGCAGTGACGGGACTCCGCCCAGGAAGTACAATGAGCAGTTCTTC. As protein: CASSDGTPPRKYNEQFF.

V and J are TRBV5-1 and TRBJ1-5; D remains unclear. Trimming cost V 0 bases and J 1 base, with 5 bases left between them. CDR1 is SGHRS and CDR2 is YFSETQ in the germline V gene. CDR3 length equals 14 residues. For the CDR3, the DNA is TGCGCCAGCAGCTTGGGGGGAAGCAATCAGCCCCAGCATTTT. Translation: CASSLGGSNQPQHF.

The chain recombines TRBV7-8 with TRBJ2-2, with TRBD1 matching over 11 bases. This CDR3 has 15 residues. V gave up 5 bases and J gave up 7 bases; unmatched junction bases: 6. Germline V CDR1 and CDR2: SGHVS, FQNEAQ. CDR3 DNA: TGTGCCAGCAGCCGACGGACAGGGGGCGACGGGGAGCTGTTTTTT. This encodes CASSRRTGGDGELFF.

As to this clone: One junction end does not reproduce the germline sequence, and a read error may be involved. The CDR3 DNA reads as TGTGCCAGCAGCCAGGTGGCAAACTACGGCTACACCTTC. This gives the protein CASSQVANYGYTF. The genes are TRBV7-9 and TRBJ1-2; D not resolved. The CDR3 spans 13 residues. Germline assignment: CDR1 SEHNR and CDR2 FQNEAQ (reference sequence). Full variable domain (rest looked up from reference TRBV7-9 and TRBJ1-2): DTGVSQNPRHKITKRGQNVTFRCDPISEHNRLYWYRQTLGQGPEFLTYFQNEAQLEKSRLLSDRFSAERPKGSFSTLEIQRTEQGDSAMYLCASSQVANYGYTFGSGTRLTVV.

This chain's CDR3 is CASSEYRGGYEAFF. In DNA form, the CDR3 reads TGTGCCAGCAGTGAGTACAGGGGGGGATATGAAGCTTTCTTT. V gene TRBV6-5 combines with J gene TRBJ1-1; TRBD1 aligns across 8 bases. The CDR3 loop spans 14 amino acids. V lost 5 bases to trimming and J lost 7 bases; unmatched junction nucleotides: 9. Germline assignment: CDR1 MNHEY and CDR2 SVGAGI.

The count of this clone is one. The chain recombines TRBV6-1 with TRBJ1-6; no clear D gene. V was shortened by 6 bases and J by 10 bases, with 19 bases between the two germline ends. Germline V lookup: CDR1 MNHNS, CDR2 SASEGT. This CDR3 contains 15 residues. CDR3 bases: TGTGCCAGCAGATTGGACTCTCTGACGGTCTCACCCCTCCACTTT. Translation: CASRLDSLTVSPLHF.

The chain couples TRBV20-1 to TRBJ2-5; D remains ambiguous. This CDR3 has 11 amino acids. Looked up from germline, CDR1 is DFQATT and CDR2 is SNEGSKA (reference sequence). V lost 5 bases, J lost 5 bases, and 9 bases lay in between. The CDR3 spells CSAGPGETQYF. The DNA of the CDR3 is TGCAGTGCTGGCCCCGGGGAGACCCAGTACTTC.

This chain connects TRBV7-8 to TRBJ1-5; D is undetermined. Deletions cut 1 base from V and 5 bases from J, with 6 bases between. The germline V gene has CDR1 SGHVS and CDR2 FQNEAQ. The CDR3 sequence is 13 residues long. CDR3 amino acids: CASSLEGDQPQHF. As DNA, the CDR3 is TGTGCCAGCAGCTTAGAGGGAGATCAGCCCCAGCATTTT.

This rearrangement joins TRBV4-3 to TRBJ2-2; 7 positions agree with TRBD2. The V gene end was trimmed by 0 bases and the J gene end by 2 bases; junction bases not matched to a gene: 9. The CDR3 covers 18 residues. Germline loops: CDR1 LGHNA, CDR2 YSLEER. This chain's CDR3 is CASSQDLYRDYNTGELFF. The CDR3 coding sequence is TGCGCCAGCAGCCAAGATCTTTATCGGGACTACAACACCGGGGAGCTGTTTTTT.

The chain combines TRBV28 with TRBJ2-3; TRBD2 aligns across 8 bases. The CDR3 length is 17 residues. Germline CDR1 MDHEN, CDR2 SYDVKM. V lost 5 bases, J lost 3 bases, and 13 bases stayed unmatched. The CDR3 bases are TGTGCCAGCAGTCGAACTATCGGACTAGCAGATACAGATACGCAGTATTTT. It encodes CASSRTIGLADTDTQYF.

The V gene is TRBV6-5, the J gene TRBJ2-7, with 11 bases fitting TRBD2. This CDR3 region has 13 residues. The V gene end was trimmed by 8 bases and the J gene end by 0 bases; junction bases not matched to a gene: 0. Germline lookup yields CDR1 MNHEY and CDR2 SVGAGI. For the CDR3, the DNA is TGTGCCAGCGGACTAGCGGGCTCCTACGAGCAGTACTTC. It translates to CASGLAGSYEQYF.

The DNA of the CDR3 is TGTGCCAGCAGCTTCGGACAGGGGTTAGATGGCTACACCTTC. This translates into CASSFGQGLDGYTF. V usage is TRBV7-8 and J usage is TRBJ1-2; TRBD1 aligns across 9 bases. This CDR3 contains 14 residues. V lost 3 bases to trimming and J lost 6 bases; unmatched junction nucleotides: 5. Germline V gives CDR1 SGHVS, CDR2 FQNEAQ.

This clone was counted a few times. The V gene is TRBV19, the J gene TRBJ1-5, with D unresolved. Trimming stripped 10 bases from V and 5 bases from J, with 12 bases between. From germline, CDR1 is LNHDA and CDR2 SQIVND (reference sequence). The CDR3 length is 12 residues. The CDR3 reads CATKEYDQPQHF. CDR3 DNA sequence: TGTGCCACGAAGGAGTACGATCAGCCCCAGCATTTT.

The chain couples TRBV30 to TRBJ2-1, with TRBD2 matching over 11 bases. Germline trimming cut 4 bases from V and 12 bases from J; bases unmatched to any gene: 5. Germline CDR1 GTSNPN, CDR2 SVGIG (reference sequence). The CDR3 sequence is 12 residues long. CDR3 bases: TGTGCCTGGACTAGCGGGGGGCCGGGGCAGTTCTTC. It translates to CAWTSGGPGQFF.

The chain's CDR3 is CASSYRQLPNSPLHF. CDR3 nucleotides: TGTGCCAGCAGTTATCGACAGTTGCCCAATTCACCCCTCCACTTT. The chain employs TRBV6-5 and TRBJ1-6; weak D call: TRBD1 (5 bases). V was pared by 3 bases and J by 7 bases, with 13 bases between. The CDR3 is 15 amino acids. Looked up from germline, CDR1 is MNHEY and CDR2 is SVGAGI.

CDR3 in DNA: TGTGCCAGCAGTGGGGGGCCCCCCTCCTACAATGAGCAGTTCTTC. Protein: CASSGGPPSYNEQFF. The chain is built from TRBV7-2 and TRBJ2-1; D assignment may be TRBD1 or TRBD2 (6 bases each). The V gene's germline CDR1 is SGHTA and CDR2 FQGNSA. CDR3 length equals 15 residues. V shed 6 bases and J shed 0 bases, with 12 bases lying between them.

CDR3 nucleotides: TGTGCCAGCAGTGAGCCCCGGGACACCAACACCGGGGAGCTGTTTTTT. It translates to CASSEPRDTNTGELFF. The rearrangement links TRBV25-1 to TRBJ2-2; D is possibly TRBD1 (6 bases). Germline CDR1 and CDR2: MGHDK and SYGVNS. Trimming took off 3 bases at V and 2 bases at J, with 13 bases between the two ends. This CDR3 has 16 amino acids.

The chain links TRBV27 to TRBJ1-5, with D unresolved. V lost 6 bases and J 4 bases, leaving 16 bases between the germline ends. Germline CDR1 is MNHEY and CDR2 is SMNVEV (reference sequence). The CDR3 sequence is 15 residues long. The CDR3 DNA sequence: TGTGCCAGCAGCCCTAGCGGATCCTTAAATCAGCCCCAGCATTTT. It specifies CASSPSGSLNQPQHF.

This clone showed up just a few times. J is TRBJ1-5 and V is TRBV30; D call uncertain. This CDR3 contains 14 residues. Germline CDR1 and CDR2: GTSNPN and SVGIG (reference sequence). Deletions cut 1 base from V and 4 bases from J, with 11 bases between. The CDR3 loop reads CAWSAVAGNQPQHF. CDR3 bases: TGTGCCTGGAGTGCAGTGGCCGGGAATCAGCCCCAGCATTTT.